This T cell receptor beta chain derives from a study of shared clonotypes between healthy human individuals. Study conclusions and caveats: Relative to clonotypes present in all four donors, those not shared had lower generation probabilities. Between four donors, naive CD4 clonotypes were shared at a level of around 5.1%.

CD8 cells classed as naive were CD45RO-negative and positively selected for CCR7, excluding terminally differentiated effector memory CD45RA+ cells. Adult donors, all healthy and HIV-negative, had no recent acute infections or vaccinations. As processed by the authors: Junction-only sequences produced by ImmunoSEQ had no quality scores, so filtering differed. The method was immunoSEQ multiplex PCR; TCRdb's version includes in-frame clones alone and lacks a portion of them. The V and J calls and the clone size are those of that table, but D and trimming were determined from the DNA. The sample has under 1 million clones; around 96% are singletons. About this clone: Its antigen is not known.

This CDR3 has 14 residues. Germline CDR1 reads MGHRA; CDR2 reads YSYEKL. Between the trimmed V and J ends, which lost 4 bases and 4 bases, there was a span of 13 bases. This clonotype was obtained from a young man in good health. This chain connects TRBV4-1 to TRBJ1-1; possible D gene TRBD1, 5 bases. Source material: naive CD8+ T cells sorted from blood. CDR3 nucleotides: TGCGCCAGCAGCCCTGAGCAGGGAGGCACTGAAGCTTTCTTT. It translates to CASSPEQGGTEAFF.